This passage covers 2 T cell receptor beta chains from one sample sequenced in a study of early T cells in non-severe SARS-CoV-2 infection. TCRdb fed the 5' RACE reads into MiXCR, producing one record per CDR3 protein. Of tens of thousands of distinct CDR3 sequences detected, around 5.6% appear once; the ten largest clones hold almost 7%. Sequenced material: whole blood. The receptors stem from an adult who was a healthcare worker with PCR-confirmed SARS-CoV-2 infection or an uninfected control (not recorded which).

V and J are TRBV10-3 and TRBJ1-1; D gene uncertain. CDR1 is ENHRY and CDR2 is SYGVKD in the germline V gene. The CDR3 length is 14 residues. Trimming cost V 2 bases and J 0 bases, with 7 bases left between them. In DNA, the CDR3 is TGTGCCATCAGTGAGAGTCTGATGAACACTGAAGCTTTCTTT. Translated, it gives CAISESLMNTEAFF.

Only a few counts were recorded for this clonotype. J is TRBJ2-3 and V is TRBV11-2, with D hard to call. CDR1 is SGHAT, CDR2 FQNNGV, per germline. Deletions cut 0 bases from V and 5 bases from J, with 6 bases between. There are 13 residues in the CDR3. CDR3 sequence reads: CASSLESVDTQYF. The CDR3 nucleotides read TGTGCCAGCAGCTTAGAATCAGTAGATACGCAGTATTTT.